This TCR beta chain stems from a study of T cell repertoires in cytomegalovirus infection. In the study overall: Used in the study were CMV epitopes, some recently identified and HLA-C-restricted, others well-studied and HLA-B-restricted. Both a matching HLA type and CMV infection were indicated by public TCR beta signatures.

The V gene lost 5 bases and the J gene lost 7 bases, with 23 bases spanning the gap. The V gene's germline CDR1 is GTSNPN and CDR2 SVGIG (reference sequence). The CDR3 spans 16 residues. Worth noting for this clonotype: The antigen is undetermined.

MiXCR, applied by TCRdb to the reads, yields one record per CDR3 protein. The sample lists 35,000 to 55,000 distinct CDR3 sequences, about 21% occurring once. Study-level findings and limits: The study found HLA-C-restricted CMV-specific TCR beta clonotypes dominating the ex vivo response. Summed frequency of shared TCR beta families picked out CMV carriers who also had the relevant HLA.

This specimen was CD8+ T cells from cultured PBMCs, taken from culture after CMV antigen stimulation. The receptor was isolated from a human donor in good health (CMV status not recorded). Some clones in this sample may be carry-over from other donors' samples. The chain has TRBV30 and TRBJ2-2; D may match TRBD1 or TRBD2 (6 bases each). CDR3 region: CAWAGQLPFWGGELFF. CDR3 nucleotides: TGTGCCTGGGCGGGACAACTCCCTTTTTGGGGCGGGGAGCTGTTTTTT.